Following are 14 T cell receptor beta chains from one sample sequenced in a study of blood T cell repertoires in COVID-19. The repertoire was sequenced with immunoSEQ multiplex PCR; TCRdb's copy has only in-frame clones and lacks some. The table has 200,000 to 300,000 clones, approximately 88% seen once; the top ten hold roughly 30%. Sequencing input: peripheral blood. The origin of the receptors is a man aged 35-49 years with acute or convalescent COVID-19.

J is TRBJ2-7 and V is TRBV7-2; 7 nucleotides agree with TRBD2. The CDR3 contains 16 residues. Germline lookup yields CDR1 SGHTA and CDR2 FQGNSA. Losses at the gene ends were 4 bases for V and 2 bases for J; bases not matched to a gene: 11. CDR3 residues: CASSSSTIGRPYEQYF. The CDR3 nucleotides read TGTGCCAGCAGCTCGTCAACTATCGGGAGGCCCTACGAGCAGTACTTC.

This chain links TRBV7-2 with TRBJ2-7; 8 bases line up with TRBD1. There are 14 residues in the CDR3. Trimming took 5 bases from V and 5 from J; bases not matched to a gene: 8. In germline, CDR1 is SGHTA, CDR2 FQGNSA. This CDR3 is CASSGYRGSHEQYF. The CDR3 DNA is TGTGCCAGCAGCGGTTACAGGGGGAGCCACGAGCAGTACTTC.

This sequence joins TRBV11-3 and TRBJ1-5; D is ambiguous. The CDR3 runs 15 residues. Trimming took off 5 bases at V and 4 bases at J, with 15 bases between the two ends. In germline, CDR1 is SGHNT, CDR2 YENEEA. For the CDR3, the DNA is TGTGCCAGCAGCGCTCGAGGACGGGAGAATCAGCCCCAGCATTTT. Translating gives CASSARGRENQPQHF.

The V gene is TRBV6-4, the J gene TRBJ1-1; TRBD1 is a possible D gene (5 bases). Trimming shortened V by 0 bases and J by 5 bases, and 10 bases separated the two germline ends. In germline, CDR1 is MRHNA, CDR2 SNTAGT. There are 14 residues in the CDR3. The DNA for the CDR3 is TGTGCCAGCAGTGACTCGGGGGGAGAGACTGAAGCTTTCTTT. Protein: CASSDSGGETEAFF.

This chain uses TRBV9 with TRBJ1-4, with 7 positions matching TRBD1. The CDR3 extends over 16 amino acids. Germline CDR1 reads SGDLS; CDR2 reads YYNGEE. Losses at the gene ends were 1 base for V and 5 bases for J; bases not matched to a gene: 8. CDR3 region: CASSVTPGTDNEKLFF. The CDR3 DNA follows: TGTGCCAGCAGCGTAACCCCCGGGACAGACAATGAAAAACTGTTTTTT. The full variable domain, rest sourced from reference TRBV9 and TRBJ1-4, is DSGVTQTPKHLITATGQRVTLRCSPRSGDLSVYWYQQSLDQGLQFLIQYYNGEERAKGNILERFSAQQFPDLHSELNLSSLELGDSALYFCASSVTPGTDNEKLFFGSGTQLSVL.

The CDR3 loop reads CAWSFGMNTEAFF. The CDR3 region has the DNA TGTGCCTGGAGTTTTGGCATGAACACTGAAGCTTTCTTT. The chain has TRBV30 and TRBJ1-1, with D uncertain. The CDR3 contains 13 residues. In germline, CDR1 is GTSNPN, CDR2 SVGIG (reference sequence). Trimming shortened V by 2 bases and J by 0 bases, and 7 bases separated the two germline ends.

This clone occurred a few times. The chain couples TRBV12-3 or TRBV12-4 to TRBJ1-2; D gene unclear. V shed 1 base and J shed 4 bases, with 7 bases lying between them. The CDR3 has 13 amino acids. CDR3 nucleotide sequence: TGTGCCAGCAGTTTAGTAAACTCCTATGGCTACACCTTC. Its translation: CASSLVNSYGYTF.

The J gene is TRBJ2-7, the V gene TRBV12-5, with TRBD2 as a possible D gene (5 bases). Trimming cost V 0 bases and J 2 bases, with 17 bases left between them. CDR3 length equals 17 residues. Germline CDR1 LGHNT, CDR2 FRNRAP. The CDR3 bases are TGTGCTAGTGGTTTGGTACGATCGACTACAACCCCCTACGAGCAGTACTTC. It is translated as CASGLVRSTTTPYEQYF. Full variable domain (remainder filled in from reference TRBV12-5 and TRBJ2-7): DARVTQTPRHKVTEMGQEVTMRCQPILGHNTVFWYRQTMMQGLELLAYFRNRAPLDDSGMPKDRFSAEMPDATLATLKIQPSEPRDSAVYFCASGLVRSTTTPYEQYFGPGTRLTVT.

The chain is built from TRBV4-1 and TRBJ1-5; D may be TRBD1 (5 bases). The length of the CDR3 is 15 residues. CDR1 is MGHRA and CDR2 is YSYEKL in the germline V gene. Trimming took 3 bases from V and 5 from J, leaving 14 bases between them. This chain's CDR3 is CASSHTTESYQPQHF. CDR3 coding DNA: TGCGCCAGCAGCCACACGACAGAAAGTTATCAGCCCCAGCATTTT.

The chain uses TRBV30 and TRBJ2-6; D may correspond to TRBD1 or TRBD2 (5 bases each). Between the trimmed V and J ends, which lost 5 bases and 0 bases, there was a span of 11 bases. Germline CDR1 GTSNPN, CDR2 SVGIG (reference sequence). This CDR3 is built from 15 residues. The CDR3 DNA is TGTGCCTGGGGACTCAGGGACTCTGGGGCCAACGTCCTGACTTTC. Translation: CAWGLRDSGANVLTF.

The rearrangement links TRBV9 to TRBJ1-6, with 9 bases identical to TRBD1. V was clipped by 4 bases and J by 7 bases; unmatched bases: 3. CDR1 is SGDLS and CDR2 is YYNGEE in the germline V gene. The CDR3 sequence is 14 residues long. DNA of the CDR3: TGTGCCAGCAGCCCCGGGACAGGGAATTCACCCCTCCACTTT. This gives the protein CASSPGTGNSPLHF.

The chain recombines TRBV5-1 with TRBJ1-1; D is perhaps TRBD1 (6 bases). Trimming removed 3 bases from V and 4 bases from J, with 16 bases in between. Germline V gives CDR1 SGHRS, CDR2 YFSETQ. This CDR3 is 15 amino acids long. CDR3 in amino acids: CASSSTRTASTEAFF. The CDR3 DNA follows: TGCGCCAGCAGCTCAACCCGGACAGCTTCCACTGAAGCTTTCTTT. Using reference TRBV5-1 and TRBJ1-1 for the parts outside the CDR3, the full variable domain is KAGVTQTPRYLIKTRGQQVTLSCSPISGHRSVSWYQQTPGQGLQFLFEYFSETQRNKGNFPGRFSGRQFSNSRSEMNVSTLELGDSALYLCASSSTRTASTEAFFGQGTRLTVV.

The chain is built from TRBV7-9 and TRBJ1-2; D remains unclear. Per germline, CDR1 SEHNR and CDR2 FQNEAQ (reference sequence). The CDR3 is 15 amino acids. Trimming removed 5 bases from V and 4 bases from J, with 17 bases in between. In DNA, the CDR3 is TGTGCCAGCAGCCCATCGACACAGTTTGCCTATGGCTACACCTTC. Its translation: CASSPSTQFAYGYTF.

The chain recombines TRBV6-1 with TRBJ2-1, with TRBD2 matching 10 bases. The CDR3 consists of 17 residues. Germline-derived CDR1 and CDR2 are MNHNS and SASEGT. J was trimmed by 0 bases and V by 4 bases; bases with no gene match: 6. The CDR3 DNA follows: TGTGCCAGCAGTGCGGCTAGCGGGAGCCCCTCCTACAATGAGCAGTTCTTC. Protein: CASSAASGSPSYNEQFF.